This TCR beta chain was sequenced for a study of T cells in Graves' hyperthyroidism and ophthalmopathy. CDR1 and CDR2 from the germline V gene are SGHAT and FQNNGV. The CDR3 is 14 residues long. J lost 7 bases, V lost 9 bases, and 12 bases had no gene match. This clonotype was seen at least ten times. The target antigen is unknown. Overall study findings and caveats: Ophthalmopathy cases were set apart from stable hyperthyroidism by a 13 V-J model. Also found in blood were most expanded thyroid clonotypes above 0.001.

Diagnosing involved the use of clinical symptoms, serum thyroxine and TRAb, thyroid ultrasound and orbital computed tomography. From RNA transcripts, TCR beta CDR3 regions were amplified. Using the HTBI primer set, a first-round RT-PCR was run on the TCR CDR3. TCRdb re-called the multiplex PCR reads with MiXCR, one entry per CDR3 protein. The sample records about 740,000 distinct CDR3 sequences, 14% being singletons. The receptor's source is a woman aged 18 to 35 with Graves' hyperthyroidism. V gene TRBV11-2 combines with J gene TRBJ2-5, with 9 bases matching TRBD2. Sequenced: blood. CDR3 region: CARPIAGVSATQYF. CDR3 sequence (DNA): TGTGCCAGACCCATAGCGGGAGTTTCAGCGACCCAGTACTTC.